This TCR beta chain is from a study of control samples from healthy donors and cancer patients. Libraries were prepared by immunoSEQ multiplex PCR; TCRdb keeps only in-frame clonotypes and omits some of them. The table records over 100,000 clones, roughly 88% of them present only once. The CDR3 runs to 16 residues. Germline loops: CDR1 MNHEY, CDR2 SMNVEV (reference sequence). V was clipped by 2 bases and J by 3 bases, with 17 bases between them. The receptor's source is a man aged 45-65 years in good health. Material for sequencing was blood. This chain connects TRBV27 to TRBJ2-7; possibly TRBD2 for D (7 bases). For the CDR3, the DNA is TGTGCCAGCAGTTTAATTGGGGGGGGCGAAAACTACGAGCAGTACTTC. This gives the protein CASSLIGGGENYEQYF.